The T cell receptor beta chain described here comes from a study of T cell changes during pregnancy in multiple sclerosis. Repertoires were generated with immunoSEQ multiplex PCR, while TCRdb's copy carries only in-frame clones and drops some. The sample includes some 63,000 clones, around 90% seen only once; the top ten take just over 0.85%. CDR3 length: 13 residues. CDR1 and CDR2 from the germline V gene are MNHEY and SMNVEV (reference sequence). V lost 5 bases and J lost 8, with 10 bases in between. The material sequenced was peripheral blood, taken before pregnancy. This sequence originates from a female donor with multiple sclerosis, enrolled in a pregnancy study. V gene TRBV27 combines with J gene TRBJ1-6, with D maybe TRBD1 (5 bases). Here the CDR3 reads CASSGADYSPLHF. CDR3 coding DNA: TGTGCCAGCAGTGGGGCAGACTATTCACCCCTCCACTTT.